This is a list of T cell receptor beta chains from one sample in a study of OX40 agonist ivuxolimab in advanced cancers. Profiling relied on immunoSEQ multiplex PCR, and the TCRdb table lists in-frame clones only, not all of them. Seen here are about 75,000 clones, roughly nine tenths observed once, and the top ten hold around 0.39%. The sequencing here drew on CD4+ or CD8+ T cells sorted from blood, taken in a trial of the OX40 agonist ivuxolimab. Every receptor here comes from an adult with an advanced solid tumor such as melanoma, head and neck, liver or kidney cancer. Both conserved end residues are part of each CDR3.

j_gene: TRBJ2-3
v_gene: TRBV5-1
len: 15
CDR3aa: CASNFLAGGTDTQYF

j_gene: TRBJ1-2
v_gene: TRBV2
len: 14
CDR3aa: CASRSGTGDYGYTF

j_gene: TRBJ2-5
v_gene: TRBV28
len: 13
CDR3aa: CASTPGTPPEQYF

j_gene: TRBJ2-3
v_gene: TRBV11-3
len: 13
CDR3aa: CASSSERTDTQYF

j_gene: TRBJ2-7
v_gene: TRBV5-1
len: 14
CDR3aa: CASSLETGSYEQYF

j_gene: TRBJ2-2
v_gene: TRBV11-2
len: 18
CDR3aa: CASSLVFSGRAYTGELFF

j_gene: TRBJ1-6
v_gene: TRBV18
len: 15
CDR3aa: CASSPNQGNNSPLHF

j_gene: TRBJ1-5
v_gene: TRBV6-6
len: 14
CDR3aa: CASRRGQGNQPQHF

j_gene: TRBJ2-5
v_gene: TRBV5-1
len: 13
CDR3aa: CASSLVGEETQYF

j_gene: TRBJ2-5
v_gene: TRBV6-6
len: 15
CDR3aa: CASRNGLAGQETQYF

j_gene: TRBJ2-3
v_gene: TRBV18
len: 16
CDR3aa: CASSPLAGGPADTQYF

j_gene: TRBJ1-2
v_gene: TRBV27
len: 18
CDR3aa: CASRPFPRQGKGSGGYTF

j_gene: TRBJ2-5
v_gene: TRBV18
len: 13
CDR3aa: CASSPMAVETQYF

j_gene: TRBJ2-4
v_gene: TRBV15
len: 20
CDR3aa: CATSRYGFPGQEELKNIQYF